These T cell receptor beta chains were read from a single sample in a study of cytomegalovirus exposure and HLA in healthy donors. Some clones are missing from TCRdb's copy, which holds only in-frame ones; the method was immunoSEQ multiplex PCR. Found here are about 180,000 clones, over 65% of them singletons; the top ten hold about 1.6%. The sequencing input was PBMCs. The receptors come from a man younger than 35 in good health and CMV-seronegative. The CDR3 runs from the conserved cysteine through the conserved F or W. The D gene is left open where the match is weak. Some rows mark clone size as missing; the rest say once, few, many or name a class of expanded clone.

>TRBV18|TRBD1|TRBJ1-1|NA
TGTGCCAGCTCACTTCGACAGGGTAACACTGAAGCTTTCTTT
CASSLRQGNTEAFF
>TRBV10-2|TRBD1|TRBJ1-2|NA
TGCGCCAGCAAGATCCTATCAGGACAGGGTTCTGGCTACACCTTC
CASKILSGQGSGYTF
>TRBV7-2|TRBD1|TRBJ2-7|once
TGTGCCAGCAGCCCCGACAGGGTCGACTACGAGCAGTACTTC
CASSPDRVDYEQYF
>TRBV10-3|TRBD1|TRBJ2-1|NA
TGTGCCATCAGTAACAGGGGCAATGAGCAGTTCTTC
CAISNRGNEQFF
>TRBV5-1|NA|TRBJ2-2|NA
TGCGCCAGCAGCTTGCGCGGAGTGAATTCAACCGGGGAGCTGTTTTTT
CASSLRGVNSTGELFF
>TRBV7-9|NA|TRBJ2-5|NA
TGTGCCAGCCACTTGGTTGGCGGGGAGACCCAGTACTTC
CASHLVGGETQYF
>TRBV6-1|TRBD1|TRBJ1-2|NA
TGTGCCAGCAGTGGGACAGGGGGGGACCCCAACTATGGCTACACCTTC
CASSGTGGDPNYGYTF
>TRBV5-1|NA|TRBJ1-4|NA
TGCGCCAGCAGCTTGTCGGGTCCTAATGAAAAACTGTTTTTT
CASSLSGPNEKLFF
>TRBV28|NA|TRBJ1-1|NA
TGTGCCAGCAGTTTACCGATCGGAGGAGGCACTGAAGCTTTCTTT
CASSLPIGGGTEAFF
>TRBV30|NA|TRBJ1-1|NA
TGTGCCTACACCGCGGGGAACACTGAAGCTTTCTTT
CAYTAGNTEAFF
>TRBV5-4|TRBD1|TRBJ1-6|NA
TGTGCCAGCAGCCTTTGGACAGGGAGGTCCTATAATTCACCCCTCCACTTT
CASSLWTGRSYNSPLHF
>TRBV5-6|NA|TRBJ1-6|NA
TGTGCCAGCAGCTTGACAGGCAATTCACCCCTCCACTTT
CASSLTGNSPLHF
>TRBV30|TRBD2|TRBJ2-7|once
TGTGCCTGGAGTGGGGTTTCTGGGGAGGGTTGCGAGCAGTACTTC
CAWSGVSGEGCEQYF